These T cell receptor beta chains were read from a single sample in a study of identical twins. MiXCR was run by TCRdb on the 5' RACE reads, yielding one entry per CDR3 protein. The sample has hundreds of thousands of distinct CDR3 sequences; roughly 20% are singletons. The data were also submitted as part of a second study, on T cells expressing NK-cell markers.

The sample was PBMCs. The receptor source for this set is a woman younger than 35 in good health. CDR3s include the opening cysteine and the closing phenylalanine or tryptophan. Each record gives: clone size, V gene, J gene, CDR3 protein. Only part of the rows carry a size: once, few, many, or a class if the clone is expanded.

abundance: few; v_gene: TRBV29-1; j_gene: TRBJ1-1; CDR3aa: CSVERGMNTEAFF
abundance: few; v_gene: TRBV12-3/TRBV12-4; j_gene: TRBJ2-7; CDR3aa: CASSVSGYEYEQYF
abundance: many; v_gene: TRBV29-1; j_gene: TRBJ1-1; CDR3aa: CSVEALNLGAFF
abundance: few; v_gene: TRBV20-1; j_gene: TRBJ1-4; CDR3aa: CSWGATNEKLFF
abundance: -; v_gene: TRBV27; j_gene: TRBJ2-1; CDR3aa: CASSLRLAGGPGNEQFF
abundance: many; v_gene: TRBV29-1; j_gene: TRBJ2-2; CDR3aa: CSVDLAGGLTGELFF
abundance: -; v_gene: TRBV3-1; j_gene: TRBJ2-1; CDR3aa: CASSDRLAGSWDEQFF
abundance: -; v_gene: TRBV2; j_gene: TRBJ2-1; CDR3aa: CASSEMGVAGYNEQFF
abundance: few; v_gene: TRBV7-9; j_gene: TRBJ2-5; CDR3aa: CASSATTGLEEETQYF
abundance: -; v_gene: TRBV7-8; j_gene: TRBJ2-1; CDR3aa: CASREGLAGGNEQFF
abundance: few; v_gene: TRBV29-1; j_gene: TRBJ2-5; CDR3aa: CSVGLDGRGGLRETQYF
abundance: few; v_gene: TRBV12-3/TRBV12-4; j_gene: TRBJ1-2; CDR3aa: CASSFRDRGYTF
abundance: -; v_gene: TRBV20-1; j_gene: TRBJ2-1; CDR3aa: CSAGRDWYNEQFF
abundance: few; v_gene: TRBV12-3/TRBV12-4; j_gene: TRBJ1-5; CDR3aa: CASSSELTARNQPQHF
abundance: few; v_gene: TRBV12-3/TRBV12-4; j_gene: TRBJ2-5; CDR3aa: CASSLGPANQYQETQYF
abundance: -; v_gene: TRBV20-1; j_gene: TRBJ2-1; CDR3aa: CSAPRGGRSYNEQFF
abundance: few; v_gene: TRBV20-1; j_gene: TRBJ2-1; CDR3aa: CSARDYQATAGNEQFF
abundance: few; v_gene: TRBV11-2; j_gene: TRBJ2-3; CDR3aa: CASSPRTSGGVRHTDTQYF
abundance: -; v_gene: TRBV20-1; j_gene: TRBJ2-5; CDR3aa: CSALLAEETQYF
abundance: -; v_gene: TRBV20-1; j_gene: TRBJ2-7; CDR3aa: CSAIPLGQGALEQYF
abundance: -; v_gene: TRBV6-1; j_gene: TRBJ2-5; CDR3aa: CASSRPGRGGQETQYF
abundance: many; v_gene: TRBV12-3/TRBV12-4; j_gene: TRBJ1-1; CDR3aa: CASRYIFGTEAFF
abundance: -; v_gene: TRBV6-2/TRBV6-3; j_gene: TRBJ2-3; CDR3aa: CASSYIGRAQYF
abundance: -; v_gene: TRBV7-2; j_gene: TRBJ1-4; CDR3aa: CASSLDFRTSTNEKLFF
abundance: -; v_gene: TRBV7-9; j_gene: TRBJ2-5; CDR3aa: CASSKTSGGVETQYF
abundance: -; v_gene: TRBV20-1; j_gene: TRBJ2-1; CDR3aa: CGTGTSGYNEQFF
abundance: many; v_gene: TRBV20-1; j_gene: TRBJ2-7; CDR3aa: CSAGTQGQQYF
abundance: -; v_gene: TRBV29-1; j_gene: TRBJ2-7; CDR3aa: CRPQTSYEQYF
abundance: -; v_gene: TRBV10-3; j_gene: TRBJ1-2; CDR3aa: CAISERQINGYTF
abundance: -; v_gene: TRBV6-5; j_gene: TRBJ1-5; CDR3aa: CASSYSTRGDQPQHF
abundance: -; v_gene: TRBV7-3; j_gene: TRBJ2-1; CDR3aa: CASSAKGGDNEQFF
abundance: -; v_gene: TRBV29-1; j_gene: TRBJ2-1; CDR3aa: CSVASRGFTMNEQFF
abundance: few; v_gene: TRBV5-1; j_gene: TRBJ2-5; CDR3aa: CASMVGADFQETQYF
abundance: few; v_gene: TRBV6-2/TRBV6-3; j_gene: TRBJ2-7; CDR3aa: CASSYSGSGSYEQYF
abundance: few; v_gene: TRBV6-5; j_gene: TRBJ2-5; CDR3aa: CASSYVGQTQYF
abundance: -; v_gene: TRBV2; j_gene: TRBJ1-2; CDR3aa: CASSEALSGDLRTF
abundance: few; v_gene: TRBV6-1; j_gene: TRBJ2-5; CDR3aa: CASSLMSGKETQYF